The 18 T cell receptor beta chains below all came from one sample that was sequenced in a study of T cell changes during pregnancy in multiple sclerosis. Using immunoSEQ multiplex PCR, the repertoire was profiled, and TCRdb retains in-frame clones only, with some absent. Found here are tens of thousands of clones, around 92% of them singletons; the top ten hold 2.3%. This specimen was peripheral blood, taken in the first trimester of pregnancy. Source of these receptors: a female donor with multiple sclerosis, enrolled in a pregnancy study.

The chain couples TRBV10-3 to TRBJ1-5, with D uncertain. The CDR3 totals 17 residues. V was pared by 0 bases and J by 2 bases, with 14 bases between. CDR1 is ENHRY, CDR2 SYGVKD, per germline. The CDR3 spells CAISESVAWAGNQPQHF. CDR3 bases: TGTGCCATCAGTGAGTCGGTGGCGTGGGCTGGCAATCAGCCCCAGCATTTT.

The chain employs TRBV27 and TRBJ2-7; 10 bases map to TRBD2. Germline lookup yields CDR1 MNHEY and CDR2 SMNVEV (reference sequence). This CDR3 comprises 15 residues. V shed 5 bases, J shed 6 bases, and the junction held 10 bases outside the gene matches. CDR3 sequence reads: CASSGEVAGGGEQYF. The CDR3 DNA sequence: TGTGCCAGCAGTGGGGAGGTAGCGGGAGGAGGCGAGCAGTACTTC.

The chain uses TRBV14 and TRBJ1-4, with TRBD1 matching over 7 bases. CDR3 length: 15 residues. CDR1 is SGHDN and CDR2 is FVKESK in the germline V gene. The V gene end was trimmed by 0 bases and the J gene end by 8 bases; junction bases not matched to a gene: 6. The CDR3 sequence is CASSQDTGVSEKLFF. CDR3 DNA sequence: TGTGCCAGCAGCCAAGATACAGGGGTTAGCGAAAAACTGTTTTTT.

The chain combines TRBV7-2 with TRBJ1-6; D might be TRBD1 (6 bases). The CDR3 consists of 15 residues. Germline V gene sequence: CDR1 SGHTA, CDR2 FQGNSA. The V end lost 5 bases, the J end lost 6 bases, and 14 bases lay between the germline ends. The CDR3, as DNA: TGTGCCAGCAGCGCTATGGACAGTAGTAATTCACCCCTCCACTTT. It encodes CASSAMDSSNSPLHF.

This clone was found once. The chain joins TRBV10-2 to TRBJ2-5; no firm D call. From germline, CDR1 is WSHSY and CDR2 SAAADI. V gave up 8 bases and J gave up 2 bases, with 15 bases separating them. This CDR3 has 14 residues. CDR3 in DNA: TGCGCCAGCTCCTTGATTTATCGGCAAGAGACCCAGTACTTC. It codes for CASSLIYRQETQYF.

V gene TRBV7-2 combines with J gene TRBJ2-7; 8 bases align to TRBD2. This CDR3 contains 15 residues. CDR1 is SGHTA, CDR2 FQGNSA, per germline. With 5 bases clipped from V and 3 bases from J, the junction kept 9 bases outside the gene matches. CDR3 sequence (DNA): TGTGCCAGCAGCCCCGGCTCGGGACTAGGCTACGAGCAGTACTTC. It translates to CASSPGSGLGYEQYF.

This clone was counted between two and nine times. The chain combines TRBV7-2 with TRBJ1-1, with D possibly TRBD1 on 6 matching bases. Germline V gene sequence: CDR1 SGHTA, CDR2 FQGNSA. The CDR3 sequence is 15 residues long. V was shortened by 7 bases and J by 2 bases, with 17 bases between the two germline ends. The CDR3 is CASTVRTGGNTEAFF. For the CDR3, the DNA is TGTGCCAGCACCGTTAGGACTGGGGGCAACACTGAAGCTTTCTTT.

The chain carries TRBV13 and TRBJ2-5; the match to TRBD1 covers 10 bases. The CDR3 covers 17 residues. V lost 5 bases and J lost 5; bases outside the gene matches: 14. Germline-derived CDR1 and CDR2 are PRHDT and FYEKMQ (reference sequence). The CDR3 DNA follows: TGTGCCAGCAGCGTAACCGGGACAGGGGAAGGTTGGGAGACCCAGTACTTC. Translating it yields CASSVTGTGEGWETQYF.

The rearrangement joins TRBV13 to TRBJ2-3; 9 nucleotides agree with TRBD2. After removal of 2 bases from V and 5 bases from J, the junction contained 5 bases not matched to a gene. Germline CDR1 reads PRHDT; CDR2 reads FYEKMQ (reference sequence). The CDR3 length is 15 residues. The CDR3 DNA sequence: TGTGCCAGCAGCTTAACGGGGCGGGGGGGAGATACGCAGTATTTT. Protein product: CASSLTGRGGDTQYF.

The chain employs TRBV5-6 and TRBJ2-5; D is possibly TRBD2 (5 bases). Looked up from germline, CDR1 is SGHDT and CDR2 is YYEEEE. The CDR3 loop spans 16 amino acids. Trimming took 4 bases from V and 4 from J, leaving 20 bases between them. Written as DNA, the CDR3 is TGTGCCAGCAGCCTCCATGGGGTCGGAGGCGCAGAGACCCAGTACTTC. Translating it yields CASSLHGVGGAETQYF.

The chain joins TRBV6-5 to TRBJ2-7, with a possible D match to TRBD1 (6 bases). Germline V gene lookup returns CDR1 MNHEY and CDR2 SVGAGI. The CDR3 spans 14 residues. V was clipped by 3 bases and J by 0 bases, with 9 bases between them. CDR3 in amino acids: CASSYGQSSYEQYF. The CDR3, as DNA: TGTGCCAGCAGTTATGGACAGTCCTCCTACGAGCAGTACTTC.

The rearrangement joins TRBV30 to TRBJ1-5; D call uncertain. CDR1 and CDR2 (germline): GTSNPN, SVGIG (reference sequence). The CDR3 spans 13 residues. Deletions cut 0 bases from V and 8 bases from J, with 11 bases between. The CDR3 loop reads CAWSVGGGKPQHF. The CDR3 DNA sequence: TGTGCCTGGAGTGTAGGAGGTGGCAAGCCCCAGCATTTT. Variable domain in full (rest from reference TRBV30 and TRBJ1-5): SQTIHQWPATLVQPVGSPLSLECTVEGTSNPNLYWYRQAAGRGLQLLFYSVGIGQISSEVPQNLSASRPQDRQFILSSKKLLLSDSGFYLCAWSVGGGKPQHFGDGTRLSIL.

V usage is TRBV5-8 and J usage is TRBJ1-1, with D perhaps TRBD1 (6 bases). CDR3 length: 13 amino acids. V lost 5 bases and J 5 bases, leaving 13 bases between the germline ends. Germline V lookup: CDR1 SGHTS, CDR2 YDEGEE. The CDR3 loop reads CASRVTGKTEAFF. Written as DNA, the CDR3 is TGTGCCAGCAGAGTAACAGGGAAGACTGAAGCTTTCTTT.

The chain joins TRBV25-1 to TRBJ2-2; D gene unclear. This CDR3 spans 13 amino acids. Germline V CDR1 and CDR2: MGHDK, SYGVNS. Trimming cost V 1 base and J 6 bases, with 6 bases left between them. The CDR3 coding sequence is TGTGCCAGCAGTGAATTTGTCGCCGGGGAGCTGTTTTTT. It encodes CASSEFVAGELFF.

The chain uses TRBV7-6 and TRBJ2-7, with a weak D call TRBD1 (5 bases). Germline CDR1 SGHVS, CDR2 FNYEAQ. Trimming removed 1 base at V and 3 bases at J, with 7 bases between. This CDR3 has 13 residues. DNA of the CDR3: TGTGCCAGCAGCTTAGGAGACAGCTACGAGCAGTACTTC. This encodes CASSLGDSYEQYF.

The rearrangement links TRBV2 to TRBJ1-1; weak D call: TRBD1 (5 bases). The CDR3 spans 13 residues. V gave up 8 bases and J gave up 7 bases, with 17 bases separating them. Germline V lookup: CDR1 SNHLY, CDR2 FYNNEI. In nucleotides, the CDR3 is TGTGCCAGCGGTTTAGAGGGGCGGGGTGAAGCTTTCTTT. Translating gives CASGLEGRGEAFF.

The chain uses TRBV7-9 and TRBJ2-5; 8 positions match TRBD2. Trimming removed 6 bases from V and 1 base from J; junction bases left unmatched: 7. Germline V gene data show CDR1 as SEHNR and CDR2 as FQNEAQ (reference sequence). The CDR3 runs to 15 residues. The CDR3 loop is CASSSIRGGQETQYF. In nucleotides, the CDR3 is TGTGCCAGCAGTTCCATCCGGGGGGGCCAAGAGACCCAGTACTTC. Supplemented by reference TRBV7-9 and TRBJ2-5, the full variable domain reads DTGVSQNPRHKITKRGQNVTFRCDPISEHNRLYWYRQTLGQGPEFLTYFQNEAQLEKSRLLSDRFSAERPKGSFSTLEIQRTEQGDSAMYLCASSSIRGGQETQYFGPGTRLLVL.

The table lists this clone with a count of one. The genes are TRBV5-6 and TRBJ1-1; 8 bases fit TRBD1. CDR1 and CDR2 (germline): SGHDT, YYEEEE. The CDR3 is 14 residues long. The ends lost 4 bases at V and 5 bases at J; junction bases unmatched: 7. The CDR3, as DNA: TGTGCCAGCAGCCCGGACAGGGTGGCTACTGAAGCTTTCTTT. Protein sequence: CASSPDRVATEAFF.